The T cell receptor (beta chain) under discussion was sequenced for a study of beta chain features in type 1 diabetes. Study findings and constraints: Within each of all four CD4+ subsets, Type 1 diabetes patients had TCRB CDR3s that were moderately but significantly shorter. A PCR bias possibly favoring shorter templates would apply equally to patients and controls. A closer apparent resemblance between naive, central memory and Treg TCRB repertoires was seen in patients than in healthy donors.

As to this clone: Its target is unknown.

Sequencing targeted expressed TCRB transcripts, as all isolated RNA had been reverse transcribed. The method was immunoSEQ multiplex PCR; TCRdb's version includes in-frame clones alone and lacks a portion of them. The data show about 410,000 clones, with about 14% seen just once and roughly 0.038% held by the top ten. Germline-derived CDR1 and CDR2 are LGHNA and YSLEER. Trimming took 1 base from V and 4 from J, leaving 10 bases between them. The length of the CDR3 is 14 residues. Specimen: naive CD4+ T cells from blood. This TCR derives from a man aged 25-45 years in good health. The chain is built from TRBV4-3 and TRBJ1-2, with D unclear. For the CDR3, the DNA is TGCGCCAGCAGCCAAGGATGGGATCCCTATGGCTACACCTTC. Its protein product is CASSQGWDPYGYTF.